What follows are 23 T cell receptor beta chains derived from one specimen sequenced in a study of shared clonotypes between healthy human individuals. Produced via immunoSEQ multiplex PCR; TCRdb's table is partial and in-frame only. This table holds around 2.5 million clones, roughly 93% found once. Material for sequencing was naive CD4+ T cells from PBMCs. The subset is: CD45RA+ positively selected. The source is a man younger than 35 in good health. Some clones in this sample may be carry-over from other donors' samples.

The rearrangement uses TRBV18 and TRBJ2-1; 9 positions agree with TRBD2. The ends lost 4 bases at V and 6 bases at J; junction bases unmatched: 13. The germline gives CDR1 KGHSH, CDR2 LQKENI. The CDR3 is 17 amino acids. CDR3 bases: TGTGCCAGCTCACTACGGGCCGGAGCGGGAGGTTCCAATGAGCAGTTCTTC. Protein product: CASSLRAGAGGSNEQFF.

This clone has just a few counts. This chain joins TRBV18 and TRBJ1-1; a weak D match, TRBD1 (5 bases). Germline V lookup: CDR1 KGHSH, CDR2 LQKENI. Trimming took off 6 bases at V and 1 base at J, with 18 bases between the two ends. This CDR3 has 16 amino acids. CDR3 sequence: CASSRTFQGPNTEAFF. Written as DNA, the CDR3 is TGTGCCAGCTCTCGAACCTTCCAGGGACCGAACACTGAAGCTTTCTTT.

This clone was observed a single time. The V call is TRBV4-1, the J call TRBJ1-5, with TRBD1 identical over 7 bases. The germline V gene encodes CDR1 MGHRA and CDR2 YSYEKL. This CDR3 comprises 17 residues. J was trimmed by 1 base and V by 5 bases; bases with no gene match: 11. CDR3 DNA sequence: TGCGCCAGCAGCGGCACAGGGGCAGGGCGGAGCAATCAGCCCCAGCATTTT. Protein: CASSGTGAGRSNQPQHF.

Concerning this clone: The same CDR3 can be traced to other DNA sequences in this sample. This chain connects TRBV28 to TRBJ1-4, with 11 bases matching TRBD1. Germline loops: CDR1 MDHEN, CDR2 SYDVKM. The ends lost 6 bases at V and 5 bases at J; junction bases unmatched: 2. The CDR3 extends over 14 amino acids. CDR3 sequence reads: CASRGQGGNEKLFF. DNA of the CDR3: TGTGCCAGCAGGGGACAGGGGGGAAATGAAAAACTGTTTTTT.

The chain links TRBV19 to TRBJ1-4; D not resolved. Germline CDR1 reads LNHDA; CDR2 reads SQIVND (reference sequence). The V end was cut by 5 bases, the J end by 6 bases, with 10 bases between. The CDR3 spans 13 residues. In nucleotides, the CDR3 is TGTGCCAGTAGTTTTGTTTATGATGAAAAACTGTTTTTT. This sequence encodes CASSFVYDEKLFF.

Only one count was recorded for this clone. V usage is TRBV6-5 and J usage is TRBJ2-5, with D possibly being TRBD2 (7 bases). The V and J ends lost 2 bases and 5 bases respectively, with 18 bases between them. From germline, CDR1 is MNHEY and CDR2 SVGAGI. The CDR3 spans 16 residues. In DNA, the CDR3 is TGTGCCAGCAGTTACGCTAGGGGGGGCTTTTTGGAGACCCAGTACTTC. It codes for CASSYARGGFLETQYF.

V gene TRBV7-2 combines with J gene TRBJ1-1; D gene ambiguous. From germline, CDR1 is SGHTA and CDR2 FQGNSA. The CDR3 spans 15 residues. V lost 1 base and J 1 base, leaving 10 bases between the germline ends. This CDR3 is CASSLERSGNTEAFF. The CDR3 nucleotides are TGTGCCAGCAGCTTAGAACGGTCAGGGAACACTGAAGCTTTCTTT. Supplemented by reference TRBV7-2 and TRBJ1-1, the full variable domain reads GAGVSQSPSNKVTEKGKDVELRCDPISGHTALYWYRQSLGQGLEFLIYFQGNSAPDKSGLPSDRFSAERTGGSVSTLTIQRTQQEDSAVYLCASSLERSGNTEAFFGQGTRLTVV.

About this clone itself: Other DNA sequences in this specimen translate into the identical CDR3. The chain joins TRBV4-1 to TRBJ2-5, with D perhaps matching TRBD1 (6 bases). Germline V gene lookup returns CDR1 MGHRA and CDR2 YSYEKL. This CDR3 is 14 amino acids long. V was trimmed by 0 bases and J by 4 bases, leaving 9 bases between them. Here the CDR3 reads CASSQDRGGETQYF. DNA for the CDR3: TGCGCCAGCAGCCAAGATAGAGGGGGAGAGACCCAGTACTTC.

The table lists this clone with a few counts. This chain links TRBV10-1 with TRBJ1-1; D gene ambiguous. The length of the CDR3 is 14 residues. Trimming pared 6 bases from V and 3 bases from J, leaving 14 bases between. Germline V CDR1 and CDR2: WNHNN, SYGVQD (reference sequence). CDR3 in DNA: TGCGCCAGCAGCTGGTGTCGTGGAGACACTGAAGCTTTCTTT. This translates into CASSWCRGDTEAFF.

The CDR3 is CASSYSRVSGYEQYF. The CDR3 bases are TGTGCCAGCAGTTACTCGAGAGTTAGCGGCTACGAGCAGTACTTC. V usage is TRBV6-5 and J usage is TRBJ2-7, with D perhaps TRBD2 (6 bases). This CDR3 has 15 amino acids. The ends were cut back, 0 bases at V and 3 bases at J, with 12 bases in the middle. Per the germline V gene, CDR1 is MNHEY and CDR2 is SVGAGI.

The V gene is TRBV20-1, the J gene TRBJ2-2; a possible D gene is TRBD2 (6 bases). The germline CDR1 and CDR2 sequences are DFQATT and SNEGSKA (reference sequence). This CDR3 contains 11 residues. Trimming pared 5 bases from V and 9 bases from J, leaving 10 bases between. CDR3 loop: CSARLVRELFF. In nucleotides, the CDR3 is TGCAGTGCTCGACTAGTGAGGGAGCTGTTTTTT.

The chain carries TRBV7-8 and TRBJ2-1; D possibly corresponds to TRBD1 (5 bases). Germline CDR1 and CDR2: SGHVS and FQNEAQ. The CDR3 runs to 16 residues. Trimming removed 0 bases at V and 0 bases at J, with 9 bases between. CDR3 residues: CASSLADTHSYNEQFF. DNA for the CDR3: TGTGCCAGCAGCTTAGCGGACACTCACTCCTACAATGAGCAGTTCTTC.

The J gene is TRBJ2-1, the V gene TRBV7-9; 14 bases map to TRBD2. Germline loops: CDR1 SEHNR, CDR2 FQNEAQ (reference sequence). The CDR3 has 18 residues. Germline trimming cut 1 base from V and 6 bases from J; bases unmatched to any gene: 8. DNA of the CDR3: TGTGCCAGCAGCTTAGGGGGAGTGACTAGCGGGAGGGCCAATGAGCAGTTCTTC. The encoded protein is CASSLGGVTSGRANEQFF.

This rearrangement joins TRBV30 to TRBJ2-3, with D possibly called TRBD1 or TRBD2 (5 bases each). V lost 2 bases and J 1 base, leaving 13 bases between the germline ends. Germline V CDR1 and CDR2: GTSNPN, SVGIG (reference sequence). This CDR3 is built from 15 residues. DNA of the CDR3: TGTGCCTGGAGTATCGGTGGGGGAGGCACAGATACGCAGTATTTT. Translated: CAWSIGGGGTDTQYF.

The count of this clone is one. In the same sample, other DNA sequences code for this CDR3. The CDR3 spells CASSPSGRETQYF. The CDR3 DNA sequence: TGTGCCTCCTCCCCTAGCGGGAGGGAGACCCAGTACTTC. The chain uses TRBV18 and TRBJ2-5; TRBD2 aligns across 11 bases. Trimming took 11 bases from V and 5 from J; bases not matched to a gene: 7. In germline, CDR1 is KGHSH, CDR2 LQKENI. The CDR3 runs to 13 residues.

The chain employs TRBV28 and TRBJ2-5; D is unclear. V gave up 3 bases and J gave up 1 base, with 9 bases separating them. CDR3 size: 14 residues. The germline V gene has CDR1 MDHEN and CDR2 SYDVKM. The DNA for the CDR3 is TGTGCCAGCAGTTTGAGTTGGAGCCAAGAGACCCAGTACTTC. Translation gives CASSLSWSQETQYF.

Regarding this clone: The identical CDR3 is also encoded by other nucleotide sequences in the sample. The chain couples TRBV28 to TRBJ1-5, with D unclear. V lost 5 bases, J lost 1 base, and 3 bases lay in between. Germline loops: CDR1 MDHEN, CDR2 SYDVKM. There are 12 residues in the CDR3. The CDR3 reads CASSRSNQPQHF. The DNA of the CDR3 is TGTGCCAGCAGTAGAAGCAATCAGCCCCAGCATTTT.

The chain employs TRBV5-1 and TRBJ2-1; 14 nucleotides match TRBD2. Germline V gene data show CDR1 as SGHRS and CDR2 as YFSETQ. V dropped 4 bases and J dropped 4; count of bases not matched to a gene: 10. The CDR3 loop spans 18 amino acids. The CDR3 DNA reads TGCGCCAGCAGCCCCAGACTAGCGGGAGGGATCCAATACAATGAGCAGTTCTTC. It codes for CASSPRLAGGIQYNEQFF.

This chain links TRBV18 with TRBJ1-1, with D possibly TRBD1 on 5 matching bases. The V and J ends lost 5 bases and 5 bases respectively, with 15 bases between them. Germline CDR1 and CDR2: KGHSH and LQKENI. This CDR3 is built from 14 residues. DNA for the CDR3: TGTGCCAGCTCAATTGACAGAGCGGGAACTGAAGCTTTCTTT. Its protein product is CASSIDRAGTEAFF.

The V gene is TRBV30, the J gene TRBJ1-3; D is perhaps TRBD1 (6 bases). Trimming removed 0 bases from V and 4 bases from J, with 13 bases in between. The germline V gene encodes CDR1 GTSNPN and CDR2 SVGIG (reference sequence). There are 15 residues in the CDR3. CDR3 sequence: CAWSVAGAEGNTIYF. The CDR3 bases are TGTGCCTGGAGTGTAGCAGGGGCGGAAGGAAACACCATATATTTT.

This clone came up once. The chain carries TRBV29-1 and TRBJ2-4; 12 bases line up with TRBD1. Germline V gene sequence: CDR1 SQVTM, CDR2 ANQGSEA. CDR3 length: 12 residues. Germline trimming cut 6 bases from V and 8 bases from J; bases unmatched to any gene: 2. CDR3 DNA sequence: TGCAGCGTGGGACAGGGGGCGGACATTCAGTACTTC. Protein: CSVGQGADIQYF.

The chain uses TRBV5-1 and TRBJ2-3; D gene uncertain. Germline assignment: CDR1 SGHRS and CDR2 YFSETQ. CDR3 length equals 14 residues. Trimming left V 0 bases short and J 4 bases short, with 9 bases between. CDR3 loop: CASSLANGADTQYF. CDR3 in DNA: TGCGCCAGCAGCTTGGCCAATGGGGCAGATACGCAGTATTTT.

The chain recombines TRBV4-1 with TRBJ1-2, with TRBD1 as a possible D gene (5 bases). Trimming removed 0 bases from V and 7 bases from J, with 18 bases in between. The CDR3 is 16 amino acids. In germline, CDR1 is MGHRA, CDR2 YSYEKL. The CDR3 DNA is TGCGCCAGCAGCCAAGAACCCCAGGGAATGGTAGGTGGCTACACCTTC. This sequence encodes CASSQEPQGMVGGYTF.